This TCR beta chain was captured by sequencing in a study of OX40 agonist ivuxolimab in advanced cancers. Study-level background: It was ivuxolimab, an agonistic anti-OX40 (CD134) antibody, that patients were treated with. A history of anti-PD-1, anti-PD-L1 or anti-CTLA-4 therapy was acceptable, and approximately 39% had some. Study conclusions and caveats: At 0.1 to 3.0 mg/kg and by week 6, clonal expansion occurred in CD4+ and CD8+ blood T cells. On average, CD8+ T cells showed a greater number of expanded clones than CD4+.

Details on this clone: Its target is not known.

From germline, CDR1 is MDHEN and CDR2 SYDVKM. The CDR3 contains 17 residues. Trimming took 5 bases from V and 0 from J, leaving 18 bases between them. TCRdb's table, derived via immunoSEQ multiplex PCR, lists solely in-frame clones and lacks some. Here the sample spans approximately 26,000 clones, more than 70% being singletons. V is TRBV28 and J is TRBJ2-3, with D possibly TRBD1 on 6 matching bases. Sequences were derived from CD4+ or CD8+ T cells sorted from blood, sampled in a trial of the OX40 agonist ivuxolimab. This sequence was found in an adult with an advanced solid tumor such as melanoma, head and neck, liver or kidney cancer. CDR3 region: CASSPLGAGHSTDTQYF. CDR3 nucleotides: TGTGCCAGCAGTCCCCTGGGGGCGGGCCATAGCACAGATACGCAGTATTTT.